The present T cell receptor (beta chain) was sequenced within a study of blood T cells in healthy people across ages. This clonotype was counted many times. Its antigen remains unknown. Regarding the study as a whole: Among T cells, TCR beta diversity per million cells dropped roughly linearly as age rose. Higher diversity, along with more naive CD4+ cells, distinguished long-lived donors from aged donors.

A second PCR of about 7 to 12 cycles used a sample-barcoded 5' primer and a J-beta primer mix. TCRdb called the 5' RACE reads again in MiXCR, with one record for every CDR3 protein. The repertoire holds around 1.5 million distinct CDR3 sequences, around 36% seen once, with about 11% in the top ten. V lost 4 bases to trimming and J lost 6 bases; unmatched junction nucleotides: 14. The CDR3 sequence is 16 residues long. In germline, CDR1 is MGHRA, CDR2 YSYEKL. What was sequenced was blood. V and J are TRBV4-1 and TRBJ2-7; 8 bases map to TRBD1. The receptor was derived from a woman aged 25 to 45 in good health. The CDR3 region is CASSRLLGQGAAEQYF. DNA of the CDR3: TGCGCCAGCAGCCGTCTCCTGGGCCAGGGGGCGGCCGAGCAGTACTTC.